A single sample is the source of the 15 T cell receptor beta chains below, sequenced in a study of blood T cell repertoires in COVID-19. Only in-frame clones appear in the TCRdb table, and some are missing; sequencing was by immunoSEQ multiplex PCR. The sample contains some 300,000 clones, 85% to 90% of which appear only once. Sequencing was performed on PBMCs or T cells enriched from blood (not recorded which). The receptor set was obtained from a man aged 25 to 40 who had recovered from COVID-19.

The chain joins TRBV5-1 to TRBJ1-1, with TRBD1 identical over 10 bases. Germline V CDR1 and CDR2: SGHRS, YFSETQ. V shed 6 bases, J shed 4 bases, and the junction held 15 bases outside the gene matches. The CDR3 contains 17 residues. DNA for the CDR3: TGCGCCAGCAATCGGGACAGGGGAGTCCGGCTTGGCACTGAAGCTTTCTTT. Amino acid sequence: CASNRDRGVRLGTEAFF.

V usage is TRBV19 and J usage is TRBJ2-7; 9 bases are shared with TRBD2. The CDR3 sequence is 15 residues long. V lost 3 bases and J lost 1; bases outside the gene matches: 4. Germline CDR1 reads LNHDA; CDR2 reads SQIVND (reference sequence). Here the CDR3 DNA reads TGTGCCAGTAGTATCGTGGCGGGAGGGTCCTACGAGCAGTACTTC. Its protein is CASSIVAGGSYEQYF.

The chain uses TRBV6-5 and TRBJ2-3, with D maybe TRBD1 (6 bases). The CDR3 runs 15 residues. Germline lookup yields CDR1 MNHEY and CDR2 SVGAGI. Trimming pared 6 bases from V and 1 base from J, leaving 14 bases between. The CDR3 DNA reads TGTGCCAGCAGGCAGGGGAAGTTGGGCACAGATACGCAGTATTTT. Amino acids: CASRQGKLGTDTQYF.

The rearrangement uses TRBV2 and TRBJ2-7, with 7 bases matching TRBD1. This CDR3 spans 15 amino acids. Germline V CDR1 and CDR2: SNHLY, FYNNEI. J was trimmed by 3 bases and V by 5 bases; bases with no gene match: 10. DNA for the CDR3: TGTGCCAGCAGTTACAGGGGAGTTGGTAACTACGAGCAGTACTTC. Translating it yields CASSYRGVGNYEQYF.

The table lists this clone with a count of one. The chain joins TRBV11-3 to TRBJ2-7; 9 bases line up with TRBD2. V lost 3 bases and J lost 3; bases outside the gene matches: 12. In germline, CDR1 is SGHNT, CDR2 YENEEA. There are 17 residues in the CDR3. CDR3 in amino acids: CASSLLSGRSLYYEQYF. The CDR3 bases are TGTGCCAGCAGCTTGCTTAGCGGGAGATCCCTCTACTACGAGCAGTACTTC.

This chain connects TRBV21-1 to TRBJ1-2. TRBV21-1 is given as a pseudogene. The CDR3 is 12 amino acids. This chain's CDR3 is CARGTCGAGYTF. The CDR3, as DNA: TGTGCCAGAGGAACCTGCGGGGCTGGCTACACCTTC.

The CDR3 region has the DNA TGTGCCAGCAGCCCCGGCCCGAATCCTAGCAATGAGCAGTTCTTC. Its protein product is CASSPGPNPSNEQFF. The rearrangement joins TRBV7-9 to TRBJ2-1; D not resolved. Germline CDR1 and CDR2: SEHNR and FQNEAQ (reference sequence). Trimming shortened V by 5 bases and J by 6 bases, and 17 bases separated the two germline ends. This CDR3 is 15 amino acids long.

The V call is TRBV19, the J call TRBJ2-7; 9 positions match TRBD2. Unmatched junction bases numbered 8, after V lost 3 bases and J lost 2 bases. The CDR3 consists of 16 residues. Per the germline V gene, CDR1 is LNHDA and CDR2 is SQIVND (reference sequence). The CDR3 sequence is CASSIMASGEPYEQYF. The CDR3 DNA sequence: TGTGCCAGTAGTATCATGGCTAGCGGGGAACCCTACGAGCAGTACTTC.

This chain links TRBV27 with TRBJ2-7; maybe TRBD2 (5 bases). Germline V gives CDR1 MNHEY, CDR2 SMNVEV (reference sequence). The V end lost 1 base, the J end lost 7 bases, and 17 bases lay between the germline ends. This CDR3 comprises 15 residues. The CDR3 loop reads CASSLLPVRVGEQYF. CDR3 DNA: TGTGCCAGCAGTTTATTACCGGTGAGGGTTGGGGAGCAGTACTTC.

The CDR3, as DNA: TGTGCCAGCAGCCAGGCTCCTAGCGGGTCTAGCACAGATACGCAGTATTTT. It codes for CASSQAPSGSSTDTQYF. The chain recombines TRBV4-2 with TRBJ2-3; 8 nucleotides agree with TRBD2. Germline V gene lookup returns CDR1 LGHNA and CDR2 YNFKEQ. This CDR3 has 17 residues. Trimming took 3 bases from V and 0 from J; bases not matched to a gene: 8.

The rearrangement joins TRBV18 to TRBJ2-3; 8 positions match TRBD2. CDR1 is KGHSH and CDR2 is LQKENI in the germline V gene. This CDR3 has 14 residues. The V and J ends lost 5 bases and 1 base, in that order; junction bases with no gene match: 2. CDR3 protein: CASSSGLGTDTQYF. The CDR3 bases are TGTGCCAGCTCATCGGGACTAGGCACAGATACGCAGTATTTT.

The chain has TRBV18 and TRBJ2-5; no firm D call. Germline V lookup: CDR1 KGHSH, CDR2 LQKENI. V lost 2 bases and J lost 3, with 10 bases in between. The CDR3 runs to 14 residues. The CDR3 DNA reads TGTGCCAGCTCACCAATCGACAAAGAAGAGACCCAGTACTTC. As protein: CASSPIDKEETQYF.

The chain employs TRBV5-1 and TRBJ2-2; TRBD2 matches 14 bases. CDR1 is SGHRS and CDR2 is YFSETQ in the germline V gene. The junction had 6 bases not matched to a gene; V was cut back by 3 bases and J by 2 bases. The CDR3 has 18 residues. CDR3 coding DNA: TGCGCCAGCAGCTGGGGACTAGCGGGGGAGATAAACACCGGGGAGCTGTTTTTT. Translated: CASSWGLAGEINTGELFF. The whole variable domain, remainder taken from reference TRBV5-1 and TRBJ2-2, is KAGVTQTPRYLIKTRGQQVTLSCSPISGHRSVSWYQQTPGQGLQFLFEYFSETQRNKGNFPGRFSGRQFSNSRSEMNVSTLELGDSALYLCASSWGLAGEINTGELFFGEGSRLTVL.

The chain uses TRBV7-9 and TRBJ2-3; a weak D match, TRBD2 (7 bases). Germline CDR1 and CDR2: SEHNR and FQNEAQ (reference sequence). V gave up 4 bases and J gave up 0 bases, with 17 bases separating them. The CDR3 runs 17 residues. The chain's CDR3 is CASSSLGGRPSTDTQYF. CDR3 DNA sequence: TGTGCCAGCAGCTCGCTCGGGGGGCGGCCTAGCACAGATACGCAGTATTTT.

V is TRBV9 and J is TRBJ2-1, with 10 bases fitting TRBD2. V lost 3 bases to trimming and J lost 5 bases; unmatched junction nucleotides: 8. Germline V gives CDR1 SGDLS, CDR2 YYNGEE. This CDR3 comprises 16 residues. Here the CDR3 reads CASSEGSGGEDNEQFF. The CDR3 region has the DNA TGTGCCAGCAGCGAGGGGAGCGGGGGGGAGGACAATGAGCAGTTCTTC. The entire variable domain, with the rest obtained from reference TRBV9 and TRBJ2-1, is as follows: DSGVTQTPKHLITATGQRVTLRCSPRSGDLSVYWYQQSLDQGLQFLIQYYNGEERAKGNILERFSAQQFPDLHSELNLSSLELGDSALYFCASSEGSGGEDNEQFFGPGTRLTVL.